The clone carrying this TCR beta chain was found once. The antigen remains unidentified. The data belong to a study of cytomegalovirus exposure and HLA in healthy donors. Points from the study as a whole: Later work associated more than 15,000 TCR beta sequences with HLA alleles at 0.05 false discovery rate. Under in vitro conditions, three CMV-associated chains were confirmed as specific for CMV antigens. High sensitivity and specificity were reportedly achieved when the classifier diagnosed cytomegalovirus status.

The CDR3 spans 18 residues. The V gene end was trimmed by 5 bases and the J gene end by 1 base; junction bases not matched to a gene: 10. Looked up from germline, CDR1 is LNHNV and CDR2 is YYDKDF (reference sequence). The PCR employed 60 Vbeta primers together with 13 Jbeta primers. The method was immunoSEQ multiplex PCR; TCRdb's version includes in-frame clones alone and lacks a portion of them. The sample holds about 120,000 clones, 70% to 90% seen once. The sequencing input was PBMCs. This clonotype originated in a man aged 18 to 30 in good health and CMV-seropositive. The chain links TRBV15 to TRBJ2-5; TRBD2 matches 13 bases. The CDR3 region has the DNA TGTGCCACCAGCCCCACGATCGGACTAGCGGGGGCCCAAGAGACCCAGTACTTC. Its translation: CATSPTIGLAGAQETQYF.